The next 6 T cell receptor beta chains were all read from a single sample in a study of siplizumab effects on memory and regulatory T cells. The data were produced by immunoSEQ multiplex PCR, yet TCRdb's version contains in-frame clones alone and is incomplete. The sample carries 100,000 or so clones, 85% to 95% recorded once. The material sequenced was non-Treg CD4+ T cells sorted from blood. The receptors derive from a human donor in good health.

The chain is built from TRBV5-1 and TRBJ2-7, with a possible D match to TRBD1 (5 bases). The CDR3 runs 11 residues. V lost 2 bases to trimming and J lost 5 bases, with 5 bases between them. Germline V gene sequence: CDR1 SGHRS, CDR2 YFSETQ. The CDR3 here is CASSFRDEQYF. The DNA for the CDR3 is TGCGCCAGCAGCTTCAGGGACGAGCAGTACTTC.

V and J are TRBV5-4 and TRBJ1-2, with 7 bases that match TRBD1. There are 15 residues in the CDR3. V shed 3 bases, J shed 2 bases, and the junction held 7 bases outside the gene matches. Per the germline V gene, CDR1 is SGHNT and CDR2 is YYREEE (reference sequence). CDR3: CASSSIRTGNYGYTF. In nucleotides, the CDR3 is TGTGCCAGCAGCTCGATTAGGACAGGCAACTATGGCTACACCTTC.

J is TRBJ2-7 and V is TRBV7-8; no clear D. With 5 bases removed from V and 2 bases from J, the gap between germline ends came to 16 bases. This CDR3 spans 15 amino acids. In germline, CDR1 is SGHVS, CDR2 FQNEAQ. CDR3 protein: CASSPEEYRAYEQYF. CDR3 DNA: TGTGCCAGCAGCCCCGAGGAGTATCGGGCCTACGAGCAGTACTTC.

V gene TRBV28 combines with J gene TRBJ1-2, with D maybe TRBD1 (5 bases). There are 15 residues in the CDR3. Trimming took off 2 bases at V and 4 bases at J, with 14 bases between the two ends. Looked up from germline, CDR1 is MDHEN and CDR2 is SYDVKM. This chain's CDR3 is CASSLIQGLSYGYTF. The CDR3 DNA reads TGTGCCAGCAGTTTAATTCAGGGATTGAGCTATGGCTACACCTTC.

The CDR3 loop is CASSLRLTGSRNYEQYF. The CDR3 coding sequence is TGTGCCAGCAGCCTGAGACTGACAGGATCGAGAAACTACGAGCAGTACTTC. The J gene is TRBJ2-7, the V gene TRBV7-9; tentatively, D is TRBD1 (6 bases). Trimming pared 5 bases from V and 3 bases from J, leaving 23 bases between. The CDR3 sequence is 17 residues long. The germline CDR1 and CDR2 sequences are SEHNR and FQNEAQ (reference sequence).

V and J are TRBV28 and TRBJ2-3; D is undetermined. CDR1 MDHEN and CDR2 SYDVKM come from the germline V gene. The V gene lost 6 bases and the J gene lost 1 base, with 2 bases spanning the gap. The CDR3 has 11 amino acids. CDR3 DNA sequence: TGTGCCAGCAGCCGCACAGATACGCAGTATTTT. Protein sequence: CASSRTDTQYF.